This T cell receptor (beta chain) was identified in a study of Ad26.COV2.S vaccination and SARS-CoV-2 variants. Overall study context: Donor joined the COV1001 Ad26.COV2.S trial arm. Each vaccinee took Ad26.COV2.S intramuscularly, once or twice 56 days apart.

Treatment indicated: 15 to 20 received Ad26.COV2.S at low or high dose, single or two shots; 5 received placebo; per-sample allocation not given. The samples were gathered on day 63 after the first injection of vaccine or placebo. It was an adult aged 18-55 years in Boston who was the donor. Expression of Wuhan-strain SARS-CoV-2 spike came from the Ad26 vector that formed the vaccine. Sequenced by immunoSEQ multiplex PCR; TCRdb stores in-frame clones only, minus some. The data show about 680,000 clones, around 92% seen once. This CDR3 has 16 residues. Trimming cost V 5 bases and J 4 bases; bases outside gene matches: 9. CDR1 is LNHDA and CDR2 is SQIVND in the germline V gene (reference sequence).

J is TRBJ2-1 and V is TRBV19; 9 bases agree with TRBD1. The sequencing here drew on peripheral blood, taken in a trial of Ad26.COV2.S vaccine versus placebo. The sequence was collected from a person between 18 and 60 years old who received the Ad26.COV2.S COVID-19 vaccine or a placebo. The CDR3: CASSPLLGQGYNEQFF. CDR3 sequence (DNA): TGTGCCAGTAGTCCTCTTCTTGGACAGGGGTACAATGAGCAGTTCTTC.